Each of the 14 T cell receptor beta chains below was sequenced from the same sample in a study of OX40 agonist ivuxolimab in advanced cancers. Clones were sequenced by immunoSEQ multiplex PCR, and TCRdb holds only the in-frame ones, with some missing. This table holds tens of thousands of clones, around 93% found once. Sequenced here: CD4+ or CD8+ T cells sorted from blood, sampled in a trial of the OX40 agonist ivuxolimab. These receptor sequences come from an adult with an advanced solid tumor such as melanoma, head and neck, liver or kidney cancer.

The genes are TRBV29-1 and TRBJ2-1; no reliable D call. The CDR3 runs to 13 residues. V lost 0 bases, J lost 5 bases, and 8 bases lay in between. Germline V gene sequence: CDR1 SQVTM, CDR2 ANQGSEA. The CDR3 spells CSVEDNSNNEQFF. CDR3 bases: TGCAGCGTTGAAGATAACAGCAACAATGAGCAGTTCTTC.

This clone occurred once. The V call is TRBV27, the J call TRBJ2-7; 12 bases line up with TRBD2. This CDR3 contains 16 residues. With 4 bases clipped from V and 2 bases from J, the junction kept 6 bases outside the gene matches. Germline CDR1 MNHEY, CDR2 SMNVEV (reference sequence). This CDR3 reads CASSYQLAGGTYEQYF. CDR3 DNA: TGTGCCAGCAGTTACCAACTAGCGGGAGGCACCTACGAGCAGTACTTC.

This clone appeared a single time. V and J are TRBV9 and TRBJ2-5; TRBD2 agrees at 8 bases. Germline CDR1 and CDR2: SGDLS and YYNGEE. This CDR3 spans 15 amino acids. V gave up 4 bases and J gave up 4 bases; unmatched junction bases: 9. The CDR3 loop is CASSLTRTSTETQYF. The CDR3 DNA reads as TGTGCCAGCAGCCTAACCAGGACTAGCACAGAGACCCAGTACTTC.

The chain has TRBV4-1 and TRBJ1-2; 10 nucleotides line up with TRBD1. The CDR3 consists of 16 residues. Trimming cost V 1 base and J 3 bases; bases outside gene matches: 5. The germline CDR1 and CDR2 sequences are MGHRA and YSYEKL. The CDR3 sequence is CASSQGQGAPDYGYTF. In DNA, the CDR3 is TGCGCCAGCAGCCAAGGACAGGGGGCGCCGGACTATGGCTACACCTTC.

This clone was found once. This chain joins TRBV27 and TRBJ2-7; 10 bases fit TRBD2. Germline loops: CDR1 MNHEY, CDR2 SMNVEV (reference sequence). This CDR3 region has 14 residues. With 6 bases clipped from V and 5 bases from J, the junction kept 7 bases outside the gene matches. The CDR3 DNA sequence: TGTGCCAGCAGGAGAGCGGGAGGGCTGGACGAGCAGTACTTC. Translated, it gives CASRRAGGLDEQYF.

The V call is TRBV11-2, the J call TRBJ2-1, with D tentatively TRBD2 (5 bases). The germline V gene has CDR1 SGHAT and CDR2 FQNNGV. The CDR3 contains 15 residues. The V end lost 6 bases, the J end lost 4 bases, and 16 bases lay between the germline ends. CDR3 amino acids: CASSFTRVAYNEQFF. CDR3 DNA sequence: TGTGCCAGCAGTTTTACTAGGGTGGCTTACAATGAGCAGTTCTTC.

The CDR3 nucleotides read TGTGCCAGCAAAATAATTGGTGACTCTGAAAAACTGTTTTTT. It codes for CASKIIGDSEKLFF. The chain couples TRBV27 to TRBJ1-4, with unresolved D. This CDR3 is built from 14 residues. Trimming left V 7 bases short and J 7 bases short, with 16 bases between. The germline V gene has CDR1 MNHEY and CDR2 SMNVEV (reference sequence).

On this clone itself: Other nucleotide sequences from this sample produce the same CDR3. The V call is TRBV27, the J call TRBJ2-2; D is unclear. Trimming pared 3 bases from V and 0 bases from J, leaving 5 bases between. The germline CDR1 and CDR2 sequences are MNHEY and SMNVEV (reference sequence). This CDR3 spans 14 amino acids. The CDR3 region has the DNA TGTGCCAGCAGTTTCAGTGCGAACACCGGGGAGCTGTTTTTT. Protein product: CASSFSANTGELFF.

The rearrangement uses TRBV27 and TRBJ1-6; D is possibly TRBD1 (6 bases). V was clipped by 5 bases and J by 7 bases, with 24 bases between them. Germline V gene lookup returns CDR1 MNHEY and CDR2 SMNVEV (reference sequence). CDR3 length equals 18 residues. The CDR3 coding sequence is TGTGCCAGCAGTCAACTAGGGGGAATTCACGGGGGGAATTCACCCCTCCACTTT. Its protein product is CASSQLGGIHGGNSPLHF.

The chain uses TRBV6-6 and TRBJ2-7; TRBD1 matches 7 bases. CDR3 length: 15 amino acids. Germline V gene lookup returns CDR1 MNHNY and CDR2 SVGAGI (reference sequence). V shed 4 bases, J shed 5 bases, and the junction held 11 bases outside the gene matches. CDR3 amino acids: CASSSRNRGRDEQYF. DNA of the CDR3: TGTGCCAGCAGTTCGCGTAACAGGGGACGAGACGAGCAGTACTTC.

The chain combines TRBV5-1 with TRBJ2-1; D unresolved. This CDR3 contains 15 residues. CDR1 SGHRS and CDR2 YFSETQ come from the germline V gene. The V end was cut by 3 bases, the J end by 0 bases, with 10 bases between. In DNA form, the CDR3 reads TGCGCCAGCAGCTCCGACTTGAGCTCCTACAATGAGCAGTTCTTC. It yields the protein CASSSDLSSYNEQFF.

The chain is built from TRBV28 and TRBJ2-7; D could derive from TRBD1 or TRBD2 (5 bases each). The CDR3 runs to 15 residues. Trimming removed 1 base from V and 3 bases from J, with 13 bases in between. Germline V CDR1 and CDR2: MDHEN, SYDVKM. The CDR3 coding sequence is TGTGCCAGCAGTTTATCGTGGGGTGGGGGCTACGAGCAGTACTTC. This gives the protein CASSLSWGGGYEQYF.

This clone turned up a few times. The V and J genes are TRBV4-1 and TRBJ2-4; 7 bases align to TRBD2. Unmatched junction bases numbered 16, after V lost 1 base and J lost 1 base. CDR3 length: 20 residues. CDR1 and CDR2 (germline): MGHRA, YSYEKL. The CDR3 here is CASSQVSVSSGGWAKNIQYF. The CDR3 DNA sequence: TGCGCCAGCAGCCAAGTTTCGGTGTCTAGCGGAGGGTGGGCCAAAAACATTCAGTACTTC.

The V and J genes are TRBV5-1 and TRBJ2-2, with 7 bases lining up with TRBD1. The V segment lost 5 bases and the J segment 5 bases; nucleotides outside the gene matches: 9. This CDR3 contains 15 residues. Germline V gene lookup returns CDR1 SGHRS and CDR2 YFSETQ. The CDR3 spells CASSSGTASTGELFF. The CDR3, as DNA: TGCGCCAGCAGTTCAGGGACAGCGAGTACCGGGGAGCTGTTTTTT.